The 27 T cell receptor beta chains in this list originate from one sample, sequenced in a study of blood T cell repertoires in COVID-19. Assay: immunoSEQ multiplex PCR; the TCRdb copy retains only in-frame clones and omits some. The sample carries roughly 250,000 clones, roughly 93% recorded once. Sequenced input: PBMCs or T cells enriched from blood (not recorded which). These receptors were collected from a woman between 40 and 55 years old with acute COVID-19.

The chain has TRBV6-5 and TRBJ1-5, with 10 bases aligning to TRBD1. The CDR3 length is 15 residues. The ends lost 7 bases at V and 1 base at J; junction bases unmatched: 4. CDR1 MNHEY and CDR2 SVGAGI come from the germline V gene. The CDR3 here is CASKGQGKSNQPQHF. In nucleotides, the CDR3 is TGTGCCAGCAAGGGACAGGGGAAAAGCAATCAGCCCCAGCATTTT.

This sequence joins TRBV4-1 and TRBJ1-5; 8 bases map to TRBD1. CDR3 length: 15 residues. Germline V CDR1 and CDR2: MGHRA, YSYEKL. V lost 0 bases, J lost 6 bases, and 4 bases stayed unmatched. The CDR3 DNA follows: TGCGCCAGCAGCCAAGATCGGACAGGGAGTCAGCCCCAGCATTTT. This codes for CASSQDRTGSQPQHF.

The V and J genes are TRBV15 and TRBJ2-6; D might be TRBD1 (6 bases). Deletions cut 0 bases from V and 2 bases from J, with 8 bases between. The CDR3 loop spans 16 amino acids. Per the germline V gene, CDR1 is LNHNV and CDR2 is YYDKDF (reference sequence). This chain's CDR3 is CATSRDRGTGANVLTF. The DNA for the CDR3 is TGTGCCACCAGCAGAGACAGGGGTACTGGGGCCAACGTCCTGACTTTC. The variable domain in full, with the rest retrieved from reference TRBV15 and TRBJ2-6, is DAMVIQNPRYQVTQFGKPVTLSCSQTLNHNVMYWYQQKSSQAPKLLFHYYDKDFNNEADTPDNFQSRRPNTSFCFLDIRSPGLGDTAMYLCATSRDRGTGANVLTFGAGSRLTVL.

V usage is TRBV12-3 or TRBV12-4 and J usage is TRBJ2-1, with D unclear. The CDR3 is 12 residues long. Trimming removed 2 bases from V and 7 bases from J, with 6 bases in between. CDR3 DNA sequence: TGTGCCAGCAGTTTATCTGTTAATGAGCAGTTCTTC. It codes for CASSLSVNEQFF.

The J gene is TRBJ1-4, the V gene TRBV7-2, with D perhaps matching TRBD1 (5 bases). Germline CDR1 and CDR2: SGHTA and FQGNSA. Trimming took 5 bases from V and 8 from J, leaving 15 bases between them. This CDR3 comprises 14 residues. CDR3 residues: CASSPQGFGEKLFF. The DNA for the CDR3 is TGTGCCAGCAGCCCGCAGGGATTTGGCGAAAAACTGTTTTTT. Using reference TRBV7-2 and TRBJ1-4 for the parts outside the CDR3, the full variable domain is GAGVSQSPSNKVTEKGKDVELRCDPISGHTALYWYRQSLGQGLEFLIYFQGNSAPDKSGLPSDRFSAERTGGSVSTLTIQRTQQEDSAVYLCASSPQGFGEKLFFGSGTQLSVL.

The chain combines TRBV2 with TRBJ1-2; 7 bases are shared with TRBD1. CDR3 length: 14 amino acids. The V gene's germline CDR1 is SNHLY and CDR2 FYNNEI. V lost 1 base to trimming and J lost 3 bases; unmatched junction nucleotides: 2. The CDR3 nucleotides read TGTGCCAGCAGTGAAGTAGGGGGCTACTATGGCTACACCTTC. It specifies CASSEVGGYYGYTF.

The CDR3 nucleotides are TGTGCCAGCAGCACCCTACTAGCGGGCCTCTCCTACGAGCAGTACTTC. This sequence encodes CASSTLLAGLSYEQYF. The rearrangement joins TRBV11-2 to TRBJ2-7, with 9 bases lining up with TRBD2. The CDR3 is made up of 16 amino acids. Germline V gene sequence: CDR1 SGHAT, CDR2 FQNNGV. Germline trimming cut 5 bases from V and 0 bases from J; bases unmatched to any gene: 8. Full variable domain (missing parts from reference TRBV11-2 and TRBJ2-7): EAGVAQSPRYKIIEKRQSVAFWCNPISGHATLYWYQQILGQGPKLLIQFQNNGVVDDSQLPKDRFSAERLKGVDSTLKIQPAKLEDSAVYLCASSTLLAGLSYEQYFGPGTRLTVT.

This clone was counted a single time. This sequence joins TRBV7-9 and TRBJ1-2; 8 bases align to TRBD1. The CDR3 sequence is 18 residues long. Germline V gene data show CDR1 as SEHNR and CDR2 as FQNEAQ (reference sequence). V lost 3 bases, J lost 1 base, and 13 bases stayed unmatched. This chain's CDR3 is CASSFPGQALVFNYGYTF. DNA of the CDR3: TGTGCCAGCAGCTTCCCGGGACAGGCCTTAGTTTTTAACTATGGCTACACCTTC.

This CDR3 reads CASSSVQNTMNTEAFF. The CDR3 DNA follows: TGTGCCAGCAGTTCCGTCCAGAATACTATGAACACTGAAGCTTTCTTT. This chain joins TRBV27 and TRBJ1-1; D ambiguous. Germline lookup yields CDR1 MNHEY and CDR2 SMNVEV (reference sequence). Trimming took 4 bases from V and 0 from J, leaving 15 bases between them. The CDR3 extends over 16 amino acids.

The chain uses TRBV29-1 and TRBJ1-3, with no clear D. The CDR3 is 12 amino acids. CDR1 SQVTM and CDR2 ANQGSEA come from the germline V gene. Trimming took off 7 bases at V and 0 bases at J, with 7 bases between the two ends. The CDR3 reads CSAQFSGNTIYF. For the CDR3, the DNA is TGCAGCGCCCAGTTCTCTGGAAACACCATATATTTT.

The CDR3 is CASSPAWREGRDTQYF. CDR3 DNA sequence: TGTGCCAGCAGCCCCGCCTGGCGGGAGGGCCGTGATACGCAGTATTTT. The chain recombines TRBV7-9 with TRBJ2-3; 9 nucleotides match TRBD2. The CDR3 length is 16 residues. With 5 bases clipped from V and 6 bases from J, the junction kept 12 bases outside the gene matches. Germline CDR1 SEHNR, CDR2 FQNEAQ (reference sequence).

This chain connects TRBV24-1 to TRBJ1-1; 10 positions match TRBD1. Germline V CDR1 and CDR2: KGHDR, SFDVKD. The CDR3 spans 15 residues. V was pared by 7 bases and J by 3 bases, with 7 bases of the junction left unmatched. The CDR3 nucleotides are TGTGCCACCAGCTCGGCCGGGACAGGGGACACTGAAGCTTTCTTT. This sequence encodes CATSSAGTGDTEAFF.

This chain uses TRBV28 with TRBJ2-7, with a tentative D call TRBD1 (5 bases). Germline V lookup: CDR1 MDHEN, CDR2 SYDVKM. CDR3 length: 14 amino acids. Trimming cost V 3 bases and J 7 bases, with 16 bases left between them. Written as DNA, the CDR3 is TGTGCCAGCAGTTTGATCCCTAACTCAGGGGAGCAGTACTTC. Protein product: CASSLIPNSGEQYF.

The chain recombines TRBV5-6 with TRBJ2-3; 10 positions match TRBD2. Per the germline V gene, CDR1 is SGHDT and CDR2 is YYEEEE. With V trimmed by 3 bases and J by 1 base, 8 bases remained unmatched. The CDR3 is made up of 17 amino acids. The chain's CDR3 is CASSWGIAGGRTDTQYF. The CDR3 DNA sequence: TGTGCCAGCAGCTGGGGGATAGCGGGAGGTCGCACAGATACGCAGTATTTT.

The V call is TRBV2, the J call TRBJ2-5; a possible D gene is TRBD1 (5 bases). This CDR3 region has 15 residues. CDR1 is SNHLY and CDR2 is FYNNEI in the germline V gene. V was cut by 5 bases and J by 4 bases, with 17 bases left in between. The CDR3 nucleotides read TGTGCCAGCAGTCCAACCTTGGGGCATGGAGAGACCCAGTACTTC. Protein sequence: CASSPTLGHGETQYF.

The chain joins TRBV7-9 to TRBJ2-1; a possible D gene is TRBD1 (6 bases). Trimming cost V 0 bases and J 6 bases, with 12 bases left between them. The germline CDR1 and CDR2 sequences are SEHNR and FQNEAQ (reference sequence). The CDR3 length is 15 residues. The CDR3: CASSLAGAVGNEQFF. The CDR3 region has the DNA TGTGCCAGCAGCTTAGCGGGGGCCGTTGGCAATGAGCAGTTCTTC.

The V gene is TRBV28, the J gene TRBJ2-2; D gene uncertain. Germline assignment: CDR1 MDHEN and CDR2 SYDVKM. With 7 bases removed from V and 2 bases from J, the gap between germline ends came to 11 bases. This CDR3 spans 14 amino acids. DNA for the CDR3: TGTGCCAGCACGGCACAGCATAACACCGGGGAGCTGTTTTTT. It specifies CASTAQHNTGELFF.

The rearrangement links TRBV7-2 to TRBJ2-2; maybe TRBD1 (7 bases). Trimming stripped 2 bases from V and 7 bases from J, with 20 bases between. The CDR3 length is 17 residues. The germline V gene encodes CDR1 SGHTA and CDR2 FQGNSA. CDR3 protein: CASSLKGAAGRDGELFF. CDR3 DNA: TGTGCCAGCAGCTTAAAGGGGGCGGCGGGAAGGGACGGGGAGCTGTTTTTT.

The CDR3 here is CASSSTRDRDYEQYF. The CDR3 DNA sequence: TGTGCCAGCTCTTCCACACGGGACAGGGACTACGAGCAGTACTTC. The chain combines TRBV18 with TRBJ2-7; 9 bases are a match to TRBD1. CDR3 length: 15 amino acids. With V trimmed by 6 bases and J by 3 bases, 9 bases remained unmatched. The V gene's germline CDR1 is KGHSH and CDR2 LQKENI.

V is TRBV6-4 and J is TRBJ1-5; D gene unclear. CDR1 MRHNA and CDR2 SNTAGT come from the germline V gene. The V end was cut by 3 bases, the J end by 0 bases, with 3 bases between. CDR3 length equals 13 residues. The CDR3 nucleotides read TGTGCCAGCAGTGAACATAGCAATCAGCCCCAGCATTTT. It codes for CASSEHSNQPQHF.

The chain couples TRBV28 to TRBJ1-2; D perhaps matches TRBD1 (6 bases). V was pared by 9 bases and J by 4 bases, with 12 bases between. Germline values: CDR1 MDHEN, CDR2 SYDVKM. The CDR3 consists of 12 residues. CDR3 loop: CASGTPVYGYTF. For the CDR3, the DNA is TGTGCCAGTGGGACACCAGTCTATGGCTACACCTTC.

V is TRBV24-1 and J is TRBJ2-1; 8 nucleotides match TRBD2. Germline CDR1 is KGHDR and CDR2 is SFDVKD. The CDR3 runs to 17 residues. V lost 3 bases, J lost 5 bases, and 11 bases stayed unmatched. CDR3 DNA sequence: TGTGCCACCAGTGATCCCGTTGGGGGGACTAGTGACAATGAGCAGTTCTTC. Its protein product is CATSDPVGGTSDNEQFF.

The chain couples TRBV5-1 to TRBJ1-1; weak D call: TRBD1 (5 bases). CDR3 length: 16 residues. Germline CDR1 is SGHRS and CDR2 is YFSETQ. The V end was cut by 0 bases, the J end by 4 bases, with 16 bases between. CDR3 sequence (DNA): TGCGCCAGCAGCTTGGCCGCTTCGGGGGTGGGCACTGAAGCTTTCTTT. As protein: CASSLAASGVGTEAFF.

This chain uses TRBV30 with TRBJ1-4; no definite D call. The germline gives CDR1 GTSNPN, CDR2 SVGIG (reference sequence). This CDR3 is 15 amino acids long. V lost 0 bases, J lost 0 bases, and 8 bases lay in between. The CDR3 nucleotides read TGTGCCTGGAGTGTATGGGGAGCAACTAATGAAAAACTGTTTTTT. It codes for CAWSVWGATNEKLFF.

The chain joins TRBV3-1 (or the pseudogene TRBV3-2) to TRBJ2-6; D gene uncertain. Germline CDR1 reads LGHDT; CDR2 reads YNNKEL (reference sequence). With 4 bases removed from V and 0 bases from J, the gap between germline ends came to 4 bases. The CDR3 length is 14 residues. The CDR3 region is CASSRSSGANVLTF. The CDR3 DNA reads TGTGCCAGCAGCCGGAGCTCTGGGGCCAACGTCCTGACTTTC.

This clone has only a few counts. The chain recombines TRBV19 with TRBJ1-3; D may be TRBD1 (5 bases). The CDR3 is made up of 14 amino acids. Germline V gene lookup returns CDR1 LNHDA and CDR2 SQIVND (reference sequence). Trimming cost V 6 bases and J 4 bases, with 13 bases left between them. The CDR3 here is CASRRGSSGNTIYF. The CDR3, as DNA: TGTGCCAGTAGAAGGGGTTCGTCAGGAAACACCATATATTTT.

This rearrangement joins TRBV6-1 to TRBJ1-2, with 7 bases matching TRBD1. V was pared by 0 bases and J by 3 bases, with 7 bases of the junction left unmatched. The CDR3 contains 16 residues. The germline V gene has CDR1 MNHNS and CDR2 SASEGT. This CDR3 is CASSEAQQGYYYGYTF. The DNA of the CDR3 is TGTGCCAGCAGTGAAGCTCAACAGGGGTATTACTATGGCTACACCTTC.